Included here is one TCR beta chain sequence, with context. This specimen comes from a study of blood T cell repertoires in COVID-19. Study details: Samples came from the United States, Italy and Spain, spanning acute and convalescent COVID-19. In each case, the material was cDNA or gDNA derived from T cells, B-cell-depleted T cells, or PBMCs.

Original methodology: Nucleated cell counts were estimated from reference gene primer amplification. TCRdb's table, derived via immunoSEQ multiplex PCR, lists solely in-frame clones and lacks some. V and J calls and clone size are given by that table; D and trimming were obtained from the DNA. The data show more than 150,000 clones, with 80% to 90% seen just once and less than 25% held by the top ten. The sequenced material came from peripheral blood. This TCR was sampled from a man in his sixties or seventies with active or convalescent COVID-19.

CDR3 DNA sequence: TGTGCCAGCAGTGCCGGAGGCTACGAGCAGTACTTC. Its protein is CASSAGGYEQYF. The rearrangement uses TRBV6-2 or TRBV6-3 and TRBJ2-7; a possible D gene is TRBD2 (5 bases). The CDR3 loop spans 12 amino acids. V shed 5 bases and J shed 3 bases, with 8 bases lying between them. Germline CDR1 MNHEY, CDR2 SVGEGT.